Listed below are T cell receptor beta chains from one sample, sequenced in a study of T cell changes during pregnancy in multiple sclerosis. TCRdb's copy holds only in-frame clones and misses some; the assay was immunoSEQ multiplex PCR. The sample has approximately 38,000 clones, approximately 94% seen once. The sample here was peripheral blood, taken in the third trimester of pregnancy. Receptor source: a female donor with multiple sclerosis, enrolled in a pregnancy study. CDR3s include the opening cysteine and the closing phenylalanine or tryptophan. A D gene is named only where the DNA matches it firmly. Expanded clones get a size class; other rows say once, few or many, or leave the size out.

D,length,V,size,J,CDR3,DNA
.,14,TRBV7-2,once,TRBJ1-5,CASSLGRQNQPQHF,TGTGCCAGCAGCTTGGGCAGACAGAATCAGCCCCAGCATTTT
.,15,TRBV9,.,TRBJ2-1,CASSSRERRYNEQFF,TGTGCCAGCAGTTCAAGGGAGCGGAGATACAATGAGCAGTTCTTC
TRBD2,14,TRBV2,.,TRBJ2-4,CASSEVGLGDIQYF,TGTGCCAGCAGTGAAGTTGGACTAGGCGACATTCAGTACTTC
.,12,TRBV11-3,.,TRBJ1-6,CASSLPLSPLHF,TGTGCCAGCAGCCTACCCCTTTCACCCCTCCACTTT
.,14,TRBV27,.,TRBJ1-6,CASAEQGSNSPLHF,TGTGCCAGCGCCGAGCAGGGTTCTAATTCACCCCTCCACTTT
TRBD1,18,TRBV27,.,TRBJ2-4,CASSPGLPSGTGANIQYF,TGTGCCAGCTCACCCGGATTACCAAGTGGGACAGGGGCGAACATTCAGTACTTC
.,16,TRBV29-1,.,TRBJ1-2,CSATISQTDNNYGYTF,TGCAGCGCCACTATATCACAGACAGACAATAACTATGGCTACACCTTC
.,15,TRBV10-3,.,TRBJ1-1,CAISERRETNTEAFF,TGTGCCATCAGTGAGAGGAGGGAGACAAACACTGAAGCTTTCTTT
TRBD1,18,TRBV27,once,TRBJ1-4,CASSIGGTGGQSYEKLFF,TGTGCCAGCAGTATCGGTGGGACAGGGGGTCAGTCGTATGAAAAACTGTTTTTT
.,13,TRBV5-1,.,TRBJ2-3,CASSLLVTDTQYF,TGCGCCAGCAGCTTGCTAGTCACAGATACGCAGTATTTT
TRBD2,14,TRBV14,.,TRBJ2-7,CASRRSGRMGEQYF,TGTGCCAGCAGGCGAAGCGGGAGGATGGGCGAGCAGTACTTC
.,16,TRBV12-5,.,TRBJ1-1,CASGLMAGRMNTEAFF,TGTGCTAGTGGTTTGATGGCAGGCAGGATGAACACTGAAGCTTTCTTT
TRBD2,15,TRBV5-1,.,TRBJ2-7,CASSLTSGGPYEQYF,TGCGCCAGCAGCTTGACTAGCGGGGGGCCCTACGAGCAGTACTTC
TRBD1,13,TRBV19,once,TRBJ1-5,CASCGQGDQPQHF,TGTGCCAGTTGTGGACAGGGCGATCAGCCCCAGCATTTT
TRBD2,16,TRBV18,.,TRBJ2-3,CASSPPTSGGGLAQYF,TGTGCCAGCTCACCTCCGACTAGCGGGGGGGGTTTGGCGCAGTATTTT
.,13,TRBV27,once,TRBJ2-7,CASSRGIGLEQYF,TGTGCCTCTTCCCGGGGAATCGGGCTCGAGCAGTACTTC
TRBD2,17,TRBV2,.,TRBJ2-6,CATLKRDAASGANVLTF,TGTGCCACCCTTAAGCGGGATGCTGCCTCTGGGGCCAACGTCCTGACTTTC
.,13,TRBV10-3,once,TRBJ2-1,CAIRRDEGNEQFF,TGTGCCATCAGGCGGGACGAAGGTAATGAGCAGTTCTTC